What follows are 32 T cell receptor beta chains derived from one specimen sequenced in a study of T-cell memory formation after mild COVID-19. TCRdb ran MiXCR on the 5' RACE reads and lists one entry per CDR3 protein. The sample has roughly 130,000 distinct CDR3 sequences; 5% to 6.5% are singletons. Sequencing was performed on PBMCs or a T cell subset sorted from them (not recorded which). The receptors derive from an adult woman who had mild COVID-19 (a few samples of this study predate the infection). Cell type and time point are not known.

The rearrangement uses TRBV5-1 and TRBJ2-3; D gene unclear. V was trimmed by 4 bases and J by 0 bases, leaving 3 bases between them. The length of the CDR3 is 12 residues. Germline CDR1 reads SGHRS; CDR2 reads YFSETQ. Here the CDR3 DNA reads TGCGCCAGCAGCGGTAGCACAGATACGCAGTATTTT. It specifies CASSGSTDTQYF.

The chain has TRBV18 and TRBJ2-2; 7 nucleotides align to TRBD1. The junction had 2 bases not matched to a gene; V was cut back by 3 bases and J by 1 base. CDR1 and CDR2 (germline): KGHSH, LQKENI. This CDR3 is built from 15 residues. CDR3 amino acids: CASSPQGVNTGELFF. The CDR3 coding sequence is TGTGCCAGCTCACCTCAGGGGGTGAACACCGGGGAGCTGTTTTTT.

The chain combines TRBV2 with TRBJ1-1; D unresolved. CDR3 size: 13 residues. Looked up from germline, CDR1 is SNHLY and CDR2 is FYNNEI. Trimming took 6 bases from V and 5 from J, leaving 13 bases between them. The CDR3 protein is CASRIQSTTEAFF. The CDR3 coding sequence is TGTGCCAGCAGAATTCAGTCGACAACTGAAGCTTTCTTT. The full variable domain, its missing parts supplied by reference TRBV2 and TRBJ1-1, is EPEVTQTPSHQVTQMGQEVILRCVPISNHLYFYWYRQILGQKVEFLVSFYNNEISEKSEIFDDQFSVERPDGSNFTLKIRSTKLEDSAMYFCASRIQSTTEAFFGQGTRLTVV.

This clonotype was seen ten or more times. This chain connects TRBV5-1 to TRBJ2-1; 7 bases line up with TRBD2. Unmatched junction bases numbered 7, after V lost 1 base and J lost 6 bases. The CDR3 runs 15 residues. CDR1 SGHRS and CDR2 YFSETQ come from the germline V gene. The DNA for the CDR3 is TGCGCCAGCAGCTTGCGGGCTAGCGGTCCCAATGAGCAGTTCTTC. It codes for CASSLRASGPNEQFF.

This clonotype was seen at least ten times. The genes are TRBV30 and TRBJ1-1; 7 nucleotides agree with TRBD1. Germline V lookup: CDR1 GTSNPN, CDR2 SVGIG (reference sequence). This CDR3 is built from 13 residues. The V and J ends lost 3 bases and 5 bases, in that order; junction bases with no gene match: 6. This chain's CDR3 is CAWSVNRGTEAFF. The CDR3 bases are TGTGCCTGGAGCGTTAACAGGGGAACTGAAGCTTTCTTT. The full variable domain, its missing parts supplied by reference TRBV30 and TRBJ1-1, is SQTIHQWPATLVQPVGSPLSLECTVEGTSNPNLYWYRQAAGRGLQLLFYSVGIGQISSEVPQNLSASRPQDRQFILSSKKLLLSDSGFYLCAWSVNRGTEAFFGQGTRLTVV.

A single count supports this clonotype. This rearrangement joins TRBV25-1 to TRBJ1-1; 7 nucleotides align to TRBD1. Trimming took 6 bases from V and 4 from J; bases not matched to a gene: 8. CDR1 MGHDK and CDR2 SYGVNS come from the germline V gene. This CDR3 comprises 14 residues. CDR3 sequence: CASRDSGQVTEAFF. The DNA of the CDR3 is TGTGCCAGCAGGGACTCAGGACAGGTCACTGAAGCTTTCTTT. Full variable domain (rest looked up from reference TRBV25-1 and TRBJ1-1): EADIYQTPRYLVIGTGKKITLECSQTMGHDKMYWYQQDPGMELHLIHYSYGVNSTEKGDLSSESTVSRIRTEHFPLTLESARPSHTSQYLCASRDSGQVTEAFFGQGTRLTVV.

At least ten counts were recorded for this clonotype. The chain couples TRBV10-3 to TRBJ2-7, with 9 bases matching TRBD2. The germline V gene encodes CDR1 ENHRY and CDR2 SYGVKD. V lost 3 bases, J lost 1 base, and 7 bases stayed unmatched. The CDR3 has 16 residues. This CDR3 is CAISDSIAGGSYEQYF. Written as DNA, the CDR3 is TGTGCCATCAGTGACTCGATCGCGGGAGGGTCCTACGAGCAGTACTTC.

This clonotype appeared many times. This rearrangement joins TRBV24-1 to TRBJ2-3; the D gene is possibly TRBD1 (6 bases). The CDR3 consists of 16 residues. Trimming took off 1 base at V and 3 bases at J, with 13 bases between the two ends. Germline CDR1 KGHDR, CDR2 SFDVKD. For the CDR3, the DNA is TGTGCCACCAGTGATTTAAGGGGGAGAGGGACAGATACGCAGTATTTT. This encodes CATSDLRGRGTDTQYF.

This clonotype was found a few times. The gene calls are TRBV4-3 and TRBJ2-1; TRBD1 matches 7 bases. Unmatched junction bases numbered 7, after V lost 4 bases and J lost 7 bases. Germline values: CDR1 LGHNA, CDR2 YSLEER. This CDR3 has 14 residues. The CDR3 nucleotides are TGCGCCAGCAGCCGTACAGGGGAGACTAATGAGCAGTTCTTC. Amino acid sequence: CASSRTGETNEQFF.

This clonotype was counted between two and nine times. The chain has TRBV3-1 and TRBJ1-2, with D tentatively TRBD1 (6 bases). The CDR3 extends over 14 amino acids. V dropped 1 base and J dropped 9 bases, with 15 bases sitting between them. CDR1 LGHDT and CDR2 YNNKEL come from the germline V gene (reference sequence). The CDR3 protein is CASSQVGQSVSYTF. DNA of the CDR3: TGTGCCAGCAGCCAAGTTGGACAGTCTGTAAGCTACACCTTC.

This clonotype was seen many times. The chain employs TRBV11-2 and TRBJ2-7; 12 bases fit TRBD2. With V trimmed by 3 bases and J by 0 bases, 0 bases remained unmatched. The germline gives CDR1 SGHAT, CDR2 FQNNGV. The CDR3 is made up of 15 amino acids. The CDR3 DNA reads TGTGCCAGCAGCTTGACTAGCGGGAGCTCCTACGAGCAGTACTTC. Translation: CASSLTSGSSYEQYF.

This clonotype came up many times. The gene calls are TRBV11-3 and TRBJ2-7; 7 bases align to TRBD2. Germline CDR1 SGHNT, CDR2 YENEEA. J gave up 3 bases and V 1 base, and 0 bases lay outside the gene matches. CDR3 length: 13 residues. The CDR3 DNA reads TGTGCCAGCAGCTTAGCTAGCGGCTACGAGCAGTACTTC. Its protein is CASSLASGYEQYF.

This chain uses TRBV3-1 with TRBJ2-5, with D possibly called TRBD1 or TRBD2 (5 bases each). Germline V CDR1 and CDR2: LGHDT, YNNKEL (reference sequence). The CDR3 loop spans 14 amino acids. V lost 1 base, J lost 2 bases, and 8 bases lay in between. The CDR3 nucleotides are TGTGCCAGCAGCCAAGCTGGGGGACAAGAGACCCAGTACTTC. Amino acid sequence: CASSQAGGQETQYF.

The genes are TRBV12-3 or TRBV12-4 and TRBJ1-6; D not resolved. The germline V and J ends were trimmed by 3 bases and 7 bases, with 4 bases remaining between them. The CDR3 contains 12 residues. The CDR3 here is CASSFGNSPLHF. The CDR3 bases are TGTGCCAGCAGTTTTGGGAATTCACCCCTCCACTTT.

The chain carries TRBV5-5 and TRBJ2-4; D may match TRBD1 or TRBD2 (6 bases each). V shed 4 bases and J shed 0 bases, with 14 bases lying between them. From germline, CDR1 is SGHKS and CDR2 YYEKEE (reference sequence). This CDR3 has 16 amino acids. The DNA of the CDR3 is TGTGCCAGCAGCCCGTGGGGGGCCATAGCCAAAAACATTCAGTACTTC. Encoded protein: CASSPWGAIAKNIQYF.

The gene calls are TRBV7-9 and TRBJ1-1; D is undetermined. Trimming pared 7 bases from V and 1 base from J, leaving 13 bases between. The CDR3 is 14 amino acids. Germline loops: CDR1 SEHNR, CDR2 FQNEAQ (reference sequence). CDR3 sequence: CASTNDRANTEAFF. In DNA form, the CDR3 reads TGTGCCAGCACAAATGATAGGGCGAACACTGAAGCTTTCTTT.

Ten or more counts support this clonotype. The DNA of the CDR3 is TGTGCCAGCAGCTTGGCCCCTCGGGGGTATCAGCCCCAGCATTTT. Encoded protein: CASSLAPRGYQPQHF. The V and J genes are TRBV5-5 and TRBJ1-5; tentative D call: TRBD1 (5 bases). The germline V and J ends were trimmed by 0 bases and 5 bases, with 12 bases remaining between them. The CDR3 covers 15 residues. Germline V gives CDR1 SGHKS, CDR2 YYEKEE (reference sequence). Looking up the rest from reference TRBV5-5 and TRBJ1-5 gives the full variable domain: DAGVTQSPTHLIKTRGQQVTLRCSPISGHKSVSWYQQVLGQGPQFIFQYYEKEERGRGNFPDRFSARQFPNYSSELNVNALLLGDSALYLCASSLAPRGYQPQHFGDGTRLSIL.

This clonotype was observed many times. The chain combines TRBV4-3 with TRBJ2-2, with a weak D call TRBD2 (5 bases). CDR3 length: 15 residues. CDR1 is LGHNA, CDR2 YSLEER, per germline. Deletions cut 1 base from V and 5 bases from J, with 11 bases between. The CDR3 sequence is CASSQGSRVTGELFF. The DNA of the CDR3 is TGCGCCAGCAGCCAAGGCTCGCGGGTGACCGGGGAGCTGTTTTTT.

This clonotype was detected a few times. The chain is built from TRBV27 and TRBJ2-7, with 8 nucleotides matching TRBD2. The ends lost 6 bases at V and 0 bases at J; junction bases unmatched: 13. The germline CDR1 and CDR2 sequences are MNHEY and SMNVEV (reference sequence). The CDR3 is 17 amino acids. This CDR3 is CASSSPRGGRFSYEQYF. The CDR3 DNA follows: TGTGCCAGCAGCTCCCCCCGTGGCGGGAGGTTCTCCTACGAGCAGTACTTC.

This clonotype was seen more than once but under ten times. This chain joins TRBV20-1 and TRBJ2-3, with D tentatively TRBD2 (5 bases). From germline, CDR1 is DFQATT and CDR2 SNEGSKA (reference sequence). CDR3 size: 13 residues. Trimming cost V 6 bases and J 2 bases, with 12 bases left between them. The CDR3 nucleotides are TGCAGTGCCTCCGGGAATCCCACAGATACGCAGTATTTT. It yields the protein CSASGNPTDTQYF.

The J gene is TRBJ2-2, the V gene TRBV5-1; D uncertain. Trimming took 0 bases from V and 3 from J, leaving 9 bases between them. Germline lookup yields CDR1 SGHRS and CDR2 YFSETQ. The CDR3 totals 15 residues. Here the CDR3 reads CASSLEQTYTGELFF. The CDR3 DNA reads as TGCGCCAGCAGCTTGGAACAGACCTACACCGGGGAGCTGTTTTTT.

The chain uses TRBV5-1 and TRBJ1-1; 7 bases agree with TRBD1. Germline V gives CDR1 SGHRS, CDR2 YFSETQ. The CDR3 runs to 14 residues. The V segment lost 0 bases and the J segment 11 bases; nucleotides outside the gene matches: 10. CDR3 residues: CASSLEGQRRSAFF. As DNA, the CDR3 is TGCGCCAGCAGCTTGGAGGGACAGAGGAGGTCGGCTTTCTTT.

Only a few counts were recorded for this clonotype. The chain combines TRBV11-2 with TRBJ1-1; 9 bases map to TRBD1. The V gene's germline CDR1 is SGHAT and CDR2 FQNNGV. The CDR3 length is 13 residues. V was clipped by 7 bases and J by 7 bases; unmatched bases: 7. CDR3 nucleotide sequence: TGTGCCAGCAAAAAGGACAGGGGACTTGAAGCTTTCTTT. This codes for CASKKDRGLEAFF.

This clonotype has only a few counts. The V and J genes are TRBV11-2 and TRBJ2-1; D ambiguous. Germline CDR1 and CDR2: SGHAT and FQNNGV. Trimming left V 3 bases short and J 2 bases short, with 5 bases between. The CDR3 contains 13 residues. CDR3 sequence: CASSFFAYNEQFF. The CDR3 nucleotides are TGTGCCAGCAGCTTTTTTGCCTACAATGAGCAGTTCTTC.

This clonotype was seen only a few times. The rearrangement joins TRBV7-3 to TRBJ2-2; D unresolved. CDR3 length equals 13 residues. The V gene's germline CDR1 is SGHTA and CDR2 FQGTGA. V lost 2 bases and J lost 0, with 1 base in between. Here the CDR3 DNA reads TGTGCCAGCAGCTTACCGAACACCGGGGAGCTGTTTTTT. This codes for CASSLPNTGELFF. Combining the CDR3 with reference TRBV7-3 and TRBJ2-2 gives the whole variable domain GAGVSQTPSNKVTEKGKYVELRCDPISGHTALYWYRQSLGQGPEFLIYFQGTGAADDSGLPNDRFFAVRPEGSVSTLKIQRTERGDSAVYLCASSLPNTGELFFGEGSRLTVL.

This clonotype was observed at least ten times. The gene calls are TRBV11-2 and TRBJ2-5; D remains ambiguous. The CDR3 consists of 15 residues. Trimming took off 0 bases at V and 5 bases at J, with 13 bases between the two ends. Germline CDR1 reads SGHAT; CDR2 reads FQNNGV. The CDR3 is CASSLDVGIRETQYF. The CDR3 coding sequence is TGTGCCAGCAGCTTAGATGTGGGAATACGGGAGACCCAGTACTTC.

This clonotype was found a few times. The gene calls are TRBV3-1 and TRBJ2-7; D unclear. Per the germline V gene, CDR1 is LGHDT and CDR2 is YNNKEL (reference sequence). With 2 bases removed from V and 4 bases from J, the gap between germline ends came to 9 bases. There are 13 residues in the CDR3. CDR3: CASSQTVEYEQYF. In nucleotides, the CDR3 is TGTGCCAGCAGCCAAACCGTGGAGTACGAGCAGTACTTC.

This clonotype was counted a few times. The chain joins TRBV20-1 to TRBJ2-5; 7 positions agree with TRBD2. CDR1 and CDR2 from the germline V gene are DFQATT and SNEGSKA (reference sequence). The CDR3 loop spans 14 amino acids. The V segment lost 3 bases and the J segment 0 bases; nucleotides outside the gene matches: 4. CDR3 coding DNA: TGCAGTGCTAGGTGGCGGGGGAACCAAGAGACCCAGTACTTC. Amino acid sequence: CSARWRGNQETQYF.

The sample holds a few counts of this clonotype. Germline and junction disagree at one end, which may indicate a read error. The chain couples TRBV27 to TRBJ2-4; possibly TRBD1 for D (5 bases). Looked up from germline, CDR1 is MNHEY and CDR2 is SMNVEV (reference sequence). This CDR3 comprises 13 residues. The CDR3 loop reads CASRPQGISVMWF. CDR3 nucleotide sequence: TGTGCCAGCAGACCTCAGGGAATCTCGGTCATGTGGTTC.

This clonotype showed up just a few times. The chain recombines TRBV2 with TRBJ2-3; 8 bases map to TRBD1. Germline CDR1 SNHLY, CDR2 FYNNEI. Losses at the gene ends were 4 bases for V and 4 bases for J; bases not matched to a gene: 10. The CDR3 covers 16 residues. CDR3 region: CASSVEPGTGPDTQYF. CDR3 in DNA: TGTGCCAGCAGTGTAGAGCCCGGGACAGGACCAGATACGCAGTATTTT.

This clonotype was picked up a small number of times. The J gene is TRBJ1-2, the V gene TRBV4-1, with 7 bases aligning to TRBD1. The CDR3 sequence is 15 residues long. Unmatched junction bases numbered 7, after V lost 3 bases and J lost 3 bases. Per germline, CDR1 MGHRA and CDR2 YSYEKL. The CDR3 sequence: CASSQEPGQHYGYTF. Here the CDR3 DNA reads TGCGCCAGCAGCCAGGAACCGGGACAGCACTATGGCTACACCTTC.

Sample share makes this clonotype medium-sized. The genes are TRBV5-1 and TRBJ2-7; no firm D call. CDR1 and CDR2 from the germline V gene are SGHRS and YFSETQ. V was trimmed by 0 bases and J by 7 bases, leaving 11 bases between them. This CDR3 region has 13 residues. CDR3 sequence reads: CASSLAGSREQYF. For the CDR3, the DNA is TGCGCCAGCAGCTTGGCCGGATCGAGGGAGCAGTACTTC.